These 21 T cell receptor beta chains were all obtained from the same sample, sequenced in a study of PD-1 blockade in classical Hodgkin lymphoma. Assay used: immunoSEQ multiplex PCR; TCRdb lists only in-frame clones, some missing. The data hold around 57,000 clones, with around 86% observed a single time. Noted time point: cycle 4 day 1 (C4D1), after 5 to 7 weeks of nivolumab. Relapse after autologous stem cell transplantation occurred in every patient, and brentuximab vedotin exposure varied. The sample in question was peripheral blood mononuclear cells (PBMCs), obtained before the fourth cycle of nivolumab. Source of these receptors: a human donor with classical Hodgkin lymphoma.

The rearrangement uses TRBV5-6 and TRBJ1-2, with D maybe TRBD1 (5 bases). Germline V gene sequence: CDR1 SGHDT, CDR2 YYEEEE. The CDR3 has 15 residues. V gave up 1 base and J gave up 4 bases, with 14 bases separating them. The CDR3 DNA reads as TGTGCCAGCAGCTTGTGGGGGGGAGGTTCCTATGGCTACACCTTC. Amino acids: CASSLWGGGSYGYTF.

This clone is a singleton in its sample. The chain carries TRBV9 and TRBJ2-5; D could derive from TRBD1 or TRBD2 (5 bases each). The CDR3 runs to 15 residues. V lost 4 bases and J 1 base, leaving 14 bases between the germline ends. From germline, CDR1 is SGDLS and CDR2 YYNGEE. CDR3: CASSPEGHPQETQYF. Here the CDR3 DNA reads TGTGCCAGCAGCCCCGAGGGGCATCCCCAAGAGACCCAGTACTTC.

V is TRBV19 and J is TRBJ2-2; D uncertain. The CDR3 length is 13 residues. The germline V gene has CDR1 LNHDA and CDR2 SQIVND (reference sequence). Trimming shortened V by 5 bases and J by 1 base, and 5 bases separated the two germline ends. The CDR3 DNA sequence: TGTGCCAGTAGTTTGAGGAACACCGGGGAGCTGTTTTTT. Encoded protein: CASSLRNTGELFF. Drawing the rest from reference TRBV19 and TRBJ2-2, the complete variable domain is DGGITQSPKYLFRKEGQNVTLSCEQNLNHDAMYWYRQDPGQGLRLIYYSQIVNDFQKGDIAEGYSVSREKKESFPLTVTSAQKNPTAFYLCASSLRNTGELFFGEGSRLTVL.

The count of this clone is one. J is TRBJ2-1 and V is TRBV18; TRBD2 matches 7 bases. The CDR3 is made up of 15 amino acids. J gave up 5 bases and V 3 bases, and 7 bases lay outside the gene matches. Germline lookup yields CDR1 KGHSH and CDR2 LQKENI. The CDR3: CASSPVIAGDNEQFF. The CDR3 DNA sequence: TGTGCCAGCTCACCTGTAATAGCGGGCGACAATGAGCAGTTCTTC.

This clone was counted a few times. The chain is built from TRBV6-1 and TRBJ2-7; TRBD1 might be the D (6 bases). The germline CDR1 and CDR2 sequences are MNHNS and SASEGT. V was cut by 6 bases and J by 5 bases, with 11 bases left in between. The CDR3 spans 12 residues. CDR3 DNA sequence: TGTGCCAGCAGGGGGGCTCTAAACGAGCAGTACTTC. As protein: CASRGALNEQYF.

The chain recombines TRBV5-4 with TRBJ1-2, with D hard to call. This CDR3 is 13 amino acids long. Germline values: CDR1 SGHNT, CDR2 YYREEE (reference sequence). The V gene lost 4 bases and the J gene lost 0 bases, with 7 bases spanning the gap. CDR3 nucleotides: TGTGCCAGCAGCCGGAAGGCTAACTATGGCTACACCTTC. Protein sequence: CASSRKANYGYTF. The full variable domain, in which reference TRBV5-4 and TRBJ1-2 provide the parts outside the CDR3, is ETGVTQSPTHLIKTRGQQVTLRCSSQSGHNTVSWYQQALGQGPQFIFQYYREEENGRGNFPPRFSGLQFPNYSSELNVNALELDDSALYLCASSRKANYGYTFGSGTRLTVV.

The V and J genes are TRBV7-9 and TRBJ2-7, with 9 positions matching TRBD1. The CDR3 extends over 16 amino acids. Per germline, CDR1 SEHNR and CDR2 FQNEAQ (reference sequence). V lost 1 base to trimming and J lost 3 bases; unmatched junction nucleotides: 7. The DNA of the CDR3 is TGTGCCAGCAGCTTAGACCCCGGGACAGGGAACTACGAGCAGTACTTC. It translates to CASSLDPGTGNYEQYF.

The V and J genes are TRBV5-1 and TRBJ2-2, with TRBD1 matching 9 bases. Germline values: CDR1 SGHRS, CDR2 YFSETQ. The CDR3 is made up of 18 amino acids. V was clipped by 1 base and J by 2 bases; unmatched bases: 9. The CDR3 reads CASSLQDRGGINTGELFF. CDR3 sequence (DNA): TGCGCCAGCAGCTTGCAGGACAGGGGAGGGATTAACACCGGGGAGCTGTTTTTT.

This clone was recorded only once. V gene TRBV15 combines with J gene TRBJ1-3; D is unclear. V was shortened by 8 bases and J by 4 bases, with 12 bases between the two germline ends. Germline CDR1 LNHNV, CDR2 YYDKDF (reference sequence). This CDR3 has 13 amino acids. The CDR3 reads CATSRESGNTIYF. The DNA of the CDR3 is TGTGCCACCTCCAGAGAATCCGGAAACACCATATATTTT.

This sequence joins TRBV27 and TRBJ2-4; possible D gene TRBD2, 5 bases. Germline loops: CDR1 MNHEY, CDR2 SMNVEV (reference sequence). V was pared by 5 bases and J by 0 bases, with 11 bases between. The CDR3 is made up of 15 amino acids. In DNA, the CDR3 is TGTGCCAGCAGTCCCCGAGGACTAGCCAAAAACATTCAGTACTTC. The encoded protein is CASSPRGLAKNIQYF.

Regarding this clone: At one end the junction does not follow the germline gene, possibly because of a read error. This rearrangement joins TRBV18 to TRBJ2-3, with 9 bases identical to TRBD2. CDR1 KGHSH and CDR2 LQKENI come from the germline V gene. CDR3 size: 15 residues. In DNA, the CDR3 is TGTGCCAGCACACCGCCCGGGAGCGGGAGGGATACGCAGTATTTT. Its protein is CASTPPGSGRDTQYF.

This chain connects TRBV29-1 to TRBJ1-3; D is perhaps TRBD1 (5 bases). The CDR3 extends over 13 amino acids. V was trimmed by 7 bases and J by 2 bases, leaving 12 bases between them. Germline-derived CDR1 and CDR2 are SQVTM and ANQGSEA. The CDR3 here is CSGVGGTGNTIYF. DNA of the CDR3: TGCAGCGGGGTTGGGGGAACTGGAAACACCATATATTTT.

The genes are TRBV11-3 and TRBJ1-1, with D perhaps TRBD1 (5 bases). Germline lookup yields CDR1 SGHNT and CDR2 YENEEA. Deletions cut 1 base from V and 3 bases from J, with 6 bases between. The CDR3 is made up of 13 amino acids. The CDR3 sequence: CASSLATDTEAFF. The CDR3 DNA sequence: TGTGCCAGCAGCTTAGCGACAGACACTGAAGCTTTCTTT.

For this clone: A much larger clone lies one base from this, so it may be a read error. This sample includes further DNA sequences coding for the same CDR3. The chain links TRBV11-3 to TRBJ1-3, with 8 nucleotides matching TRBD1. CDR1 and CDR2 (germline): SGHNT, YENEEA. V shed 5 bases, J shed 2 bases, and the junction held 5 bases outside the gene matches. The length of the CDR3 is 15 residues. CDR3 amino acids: CASSPGQGPGNTIYF. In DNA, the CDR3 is TGTGCCAGCAGCCCTGGACAGGGCCCTGGAAACACCATATATTTT.

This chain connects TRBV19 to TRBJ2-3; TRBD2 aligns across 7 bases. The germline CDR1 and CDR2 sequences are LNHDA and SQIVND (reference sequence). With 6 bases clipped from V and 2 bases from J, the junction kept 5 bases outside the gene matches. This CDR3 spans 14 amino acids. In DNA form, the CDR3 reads TGTGCCAGTAGCCTGAGCGGGGCCACAGATACGCAGTATTTT. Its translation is CASSLSGATDTQYF.

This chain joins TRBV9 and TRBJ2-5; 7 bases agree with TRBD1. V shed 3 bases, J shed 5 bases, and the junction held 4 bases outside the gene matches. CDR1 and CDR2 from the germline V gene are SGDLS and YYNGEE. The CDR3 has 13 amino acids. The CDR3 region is CASSEHRGETQYF. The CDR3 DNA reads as TGTGCCAGCAGCGAACACAGGGGTGAGACCCAGTACTTC.

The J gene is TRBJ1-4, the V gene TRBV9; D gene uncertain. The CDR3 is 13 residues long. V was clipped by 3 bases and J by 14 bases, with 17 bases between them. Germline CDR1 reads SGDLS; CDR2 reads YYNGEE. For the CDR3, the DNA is TGTGCCAGCAGCGATCGGAGCCAGTCCAGGCTGTTTTTT. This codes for CASSDRSQSRLFF.

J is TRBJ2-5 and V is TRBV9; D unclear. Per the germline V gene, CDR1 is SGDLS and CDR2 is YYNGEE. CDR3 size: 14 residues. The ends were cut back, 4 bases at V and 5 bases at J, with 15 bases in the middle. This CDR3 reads CASSSPHEAETQYF. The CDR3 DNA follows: TGTGCCAGCAGCTCACCCCACGAGGCGGAGACCCAGTACTTC. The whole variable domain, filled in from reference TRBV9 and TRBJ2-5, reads DSGVTQTPKHLITATGQRVTLRCSPRSGDLSVYWYQQSLDQGLQFLIQYYNGEERAKGNILERFSAQQFPDLHSELNLSSLELGDSALYFCASSSPHEAETQYFGPGTRLLVL.

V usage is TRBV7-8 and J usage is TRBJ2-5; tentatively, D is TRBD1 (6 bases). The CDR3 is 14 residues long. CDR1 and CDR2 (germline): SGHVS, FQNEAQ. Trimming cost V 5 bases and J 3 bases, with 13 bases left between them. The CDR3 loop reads CASSPPPGEETQYF. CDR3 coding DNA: TGTGCCAGCAGCCCCCCTCCAGGGGAAGAGACCCAGTACTTC.

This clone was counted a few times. The CDR3 coding sequence is TGTGCCAGCAGCCCTACGGGATTCGGTCACGAGCAGTACTTC. As protein: CASSPTGFGHEQYF. This chain joins TRBV7-3 and TRBJ2-7, with D maybe TRBD2 (5 bases). Trimming took 5 bases from V and 5 from J, leaving 16 bases between them. In germline, CDR1 is SGHTA, CDR2 FQGTGA. This CDR3 spans 14 amino acids.

The CDR3 bases are TGTGCCAGCAGCCGACAGGGACTAGCGGGAGCGGGCACAGATACGCAGTATTTT. Translating gives CASSRQGLAGAGTDTQYF. The chain couples TRBV27 to TRBJ2-3; 14 bases fit TRBD2. This CDR3 is 18 amino acids long. Germline lookup yields CDR1 MNHEY and CDR2 SMNVEV (reference sequence). With 6 bases clipped from V and 1 base from J, the junction kept 9 bases outside the gene matches.